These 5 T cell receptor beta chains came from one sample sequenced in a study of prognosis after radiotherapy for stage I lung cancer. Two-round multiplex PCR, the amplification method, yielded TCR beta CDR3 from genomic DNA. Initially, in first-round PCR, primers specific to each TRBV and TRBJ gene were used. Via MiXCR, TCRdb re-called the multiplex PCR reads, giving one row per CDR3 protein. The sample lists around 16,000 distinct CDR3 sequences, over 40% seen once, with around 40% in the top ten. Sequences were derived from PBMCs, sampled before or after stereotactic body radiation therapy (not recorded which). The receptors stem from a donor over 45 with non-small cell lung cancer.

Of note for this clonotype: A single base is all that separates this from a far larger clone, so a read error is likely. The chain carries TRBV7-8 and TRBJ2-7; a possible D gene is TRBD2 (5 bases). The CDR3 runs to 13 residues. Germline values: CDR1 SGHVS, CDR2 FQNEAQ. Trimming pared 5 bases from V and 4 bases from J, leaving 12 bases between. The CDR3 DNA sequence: TGTGCCAGCAGCCAAGGACTCTGGTACGAGCAGTACTTC. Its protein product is CASSQGLWYEQYF.

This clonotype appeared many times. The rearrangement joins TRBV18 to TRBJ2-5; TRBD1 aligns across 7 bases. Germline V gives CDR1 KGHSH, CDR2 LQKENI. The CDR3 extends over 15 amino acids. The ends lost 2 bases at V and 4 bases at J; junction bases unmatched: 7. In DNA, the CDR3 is TGTGCCAGCTCACCATCTCGGGCAGGGGGAGAGACCCAGTACTTC. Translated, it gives CASSPSRAGGETQYF.

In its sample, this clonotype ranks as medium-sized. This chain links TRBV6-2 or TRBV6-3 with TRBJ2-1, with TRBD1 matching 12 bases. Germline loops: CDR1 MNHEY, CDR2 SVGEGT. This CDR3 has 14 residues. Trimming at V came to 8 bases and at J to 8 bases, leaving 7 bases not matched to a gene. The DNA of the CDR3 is TGTGCCAGCTCTCGGGACAGGGGGCGGGATGAGCAGTTCTTC. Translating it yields CASSRDRGRDEQFF.

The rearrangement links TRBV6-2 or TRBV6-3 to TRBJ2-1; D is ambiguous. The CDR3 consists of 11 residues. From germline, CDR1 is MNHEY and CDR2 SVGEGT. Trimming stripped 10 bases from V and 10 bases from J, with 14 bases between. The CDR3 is CATRSGIEQFF. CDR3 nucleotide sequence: TGTGCCACGAGGAGTGGGATCGAGCAGTTCTTC.

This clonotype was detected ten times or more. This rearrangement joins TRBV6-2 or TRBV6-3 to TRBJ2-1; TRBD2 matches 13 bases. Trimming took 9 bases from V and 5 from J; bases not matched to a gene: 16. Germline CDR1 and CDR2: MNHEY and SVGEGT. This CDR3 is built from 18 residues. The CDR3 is CASAGPTGTSGVHNEQFF. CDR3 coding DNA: TGTGCCAGTGCCGGGCCAACCGGGACTAGCGGGGTACACAATGAGCAGTTCTTC.